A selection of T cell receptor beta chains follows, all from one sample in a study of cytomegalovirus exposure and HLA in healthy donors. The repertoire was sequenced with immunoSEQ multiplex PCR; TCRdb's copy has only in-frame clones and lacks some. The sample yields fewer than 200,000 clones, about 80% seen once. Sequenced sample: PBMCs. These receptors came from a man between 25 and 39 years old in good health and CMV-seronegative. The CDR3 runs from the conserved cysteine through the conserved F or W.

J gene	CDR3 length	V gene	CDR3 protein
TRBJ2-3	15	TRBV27	CASSLGGEPPDTQYF
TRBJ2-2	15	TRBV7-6	CASTQGASYTGELFF
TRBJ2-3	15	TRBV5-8	CASSTTGSGTDTQYF
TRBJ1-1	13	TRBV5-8	CASSRTENTEAFF
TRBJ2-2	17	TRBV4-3	CASSQEFRVVNTGELFF
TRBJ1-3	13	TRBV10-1	CASSVAAGNTIYF
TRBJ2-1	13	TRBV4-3	CASSQGLNNEQFF
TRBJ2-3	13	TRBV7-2	CASSSGFADTQYF
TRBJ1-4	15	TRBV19	CASSTGTGFNEKLFF
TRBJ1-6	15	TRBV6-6	CASSYSSTGGSPLHF
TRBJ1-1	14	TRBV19	CASSPTGGVSEAFF
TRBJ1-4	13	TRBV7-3	CASSAGEGEKLFF
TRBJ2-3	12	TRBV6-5	CASSGKQGSQYF
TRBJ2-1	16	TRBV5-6	CASSGGLAEDYNEQFF
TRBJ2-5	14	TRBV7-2	CASSLAGGRETQYF
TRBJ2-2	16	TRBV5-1	CASSLSAGELAGELFF
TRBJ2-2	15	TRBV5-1	CASSQGTGNTGELFF
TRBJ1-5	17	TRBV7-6	CASSLGFGGAMSQPQHF
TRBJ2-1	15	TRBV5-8	CASSLAGLPRHEQFF
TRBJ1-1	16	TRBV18	CASSPPGQGSHTEAFF
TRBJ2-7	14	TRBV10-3	CAISGPTSGYEQYF
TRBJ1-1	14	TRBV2	CASSKRQGNTEAFF
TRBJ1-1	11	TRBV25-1	CASSGGPKAFF
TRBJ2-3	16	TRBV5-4	CTSSLAFGTGTDTQYF
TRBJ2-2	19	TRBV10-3	CAITRGEWATGDNTGELFF
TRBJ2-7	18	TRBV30	CAWRYRRGRDRTSYEQYF
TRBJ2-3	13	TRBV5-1	CASSLDWGDTQYF
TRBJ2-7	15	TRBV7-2	CASSSQGTGVGEQYF
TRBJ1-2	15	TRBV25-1	CASSEGGTGNYGYTF
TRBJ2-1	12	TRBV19	CASSTTSDEQFF